The rows below give T cell receptor delta chains drawn from one sample of a study of gamma-delta chains in newborns, infants, children. TCRdb called clones from the reads again using CATT. The repertoire includes several thousand delta-chain clones, over 2.5% of them detected once, and 15% to 19% sits in the top ten. Sequencing used blood. These receptors came from a child who was a newborn, infant or young child, either healthy, febrile or measles-vaccinated (not recorded which). CDR3s include the opening cysteine and the closing phenylalanine or tryptophan. Size is omitted from some rows. Given values are once, few, many or a class for expanded clones.

V: TRDV2
size: few
J: TRDJ2
CDR3: CACDPWGASTAQLFF

V: TRDV2
size: large
J: TRDJ2
CDR3: CACDTLGDTLTAQLFF

V: TRDV2
size: medium-sized
J: TRDJ3
CDR3: CACDTVVGYTWDTRQMFF

V: TRDV2
size: few
J: TRDJ3
CDR3: CACDSYWGPSSWDTRQMFF

V: TRDV2
size: few
J: TRDJ2
CDR3: CACDSLLGDTRLTAQLFF

V: TRDV2
size: medium-sized
J: TRDJ2
CDR3: CACDTVGVSTAQLFF

V: TRDV2
size: medium-sized
J: TRDJ3
CDR3: CACDTVGDSSSWDTRQMFF

V: TRDV2
size: -
J: TRDJ2
CDR3: CACDTVGGYALTAQLFF

V: TRDV2
size: medium-sized
J: TRDJ2
CDR3: CACDTMGDLTAQLFF

V: TRDV1
size: -
J: TRDJ1
CDR3: CALGVVWPSSLGTIADKLIF

V: TRDV2
size: medium-sized
J: TRDJ1
CDR3: CACDHVLGDTSTDKLIF

V: TRDV2
size: few
J: TRDJ2
CDR3: CACDILGDTTAQLFF

V: TRDV2
size: medium-sized
J: TRDJ3
CDR3: CACDTGYAYGAGSWDTRQMFF

V: TRDV2
size: few
J: TRDJ3
CDR3: CACDTLGDNRSSWDTRQMFF

V: TRDV2
size: medium-sized
J: TRDJ3
CDR3: CACDILGDSSWDTRQMFF

V: TRDV1
size: few
J: TRDJ1
CDR3: CALGDVGLPTILGEALYTDKLIF

V: TRDV2
size: medium-sized
J: TRDJ3
CDR3: CACDTGGLGIQAWDTRQMFF

V: TRDV2
size: few
J: TRDJ3
CDR3: CACDTVTGEYSWDTRQMFF

V: TRDV2
size: -
J: TRDJ3
CDR3: CARTALLGDSWDTRQMFF

V: TRDV2
size: few
J: TRDJ3
CDR3: CACDTGGLGDTEASWDTRQMFF

V: TRDV2
size: medium-sized
J: TRDJ1
CDR3: CACDPLTGGPRSYTDKLIF

V: TRDV2
size: few
J: TRDJ3
CDR3: CACDSVLGDTSWDTRQMFF

V: TRDV2
size: medium-sized
J: TRDJ2
CDR3: CACDSLLGDALTAQLFF

V: TRDV2
size: medium-sized
J: TRDJ2
CDR3: CACDHVLGDTPAQLFF

V: TRDV2
size: few
J: TRDJ3
CDR3: CACDGISWDTRQMFF

V: TRDV2
size: -
J: TRDJ2
CDR3: CACDTVLGDLTLTAQLFF

V: TRDV3
size: -
J: TRDJ1
CDR3: CAISLLRTGRPHTDKLIF

V: TRDV2
size: -
J: TRDJ3
CDR3: CACDSWGTRRSWDTRQMFF